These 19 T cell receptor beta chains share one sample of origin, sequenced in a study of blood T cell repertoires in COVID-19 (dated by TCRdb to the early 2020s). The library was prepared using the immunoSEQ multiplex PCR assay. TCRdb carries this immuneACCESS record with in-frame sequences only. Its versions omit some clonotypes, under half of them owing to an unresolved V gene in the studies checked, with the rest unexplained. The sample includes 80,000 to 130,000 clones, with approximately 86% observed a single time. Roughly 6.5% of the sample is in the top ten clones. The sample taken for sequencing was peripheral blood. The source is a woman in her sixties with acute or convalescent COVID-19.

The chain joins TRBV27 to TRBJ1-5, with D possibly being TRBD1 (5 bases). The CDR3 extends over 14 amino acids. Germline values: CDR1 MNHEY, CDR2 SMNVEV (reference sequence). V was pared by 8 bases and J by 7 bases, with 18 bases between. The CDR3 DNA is TGTGCCAGCGGCATTACAGGTATAAACCAGCCCCAGCATTTT. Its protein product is CASGITGINQPQHF.

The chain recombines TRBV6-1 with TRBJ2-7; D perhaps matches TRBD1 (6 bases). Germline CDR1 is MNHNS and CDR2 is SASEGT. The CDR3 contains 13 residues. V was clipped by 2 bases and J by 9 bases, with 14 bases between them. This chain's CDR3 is CASSEFPTGRQYV. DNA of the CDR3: TGTGCCAGCAGTGAATTCCCGACAGGAAGGCAGTACGTC.

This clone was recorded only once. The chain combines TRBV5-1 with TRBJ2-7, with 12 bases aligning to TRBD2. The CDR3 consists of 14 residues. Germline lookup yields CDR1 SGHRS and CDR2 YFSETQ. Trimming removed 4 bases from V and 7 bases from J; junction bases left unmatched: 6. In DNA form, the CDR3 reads TGCGCCAGCAGCAGGACTAGCGGGATCGGGGAGCAGTACTTC. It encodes CASSRTSGIGEQYF.

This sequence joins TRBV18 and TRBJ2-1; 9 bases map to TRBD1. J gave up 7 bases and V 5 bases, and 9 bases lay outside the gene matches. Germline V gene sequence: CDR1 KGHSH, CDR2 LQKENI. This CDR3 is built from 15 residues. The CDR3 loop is CASSSTGGEINEQFF. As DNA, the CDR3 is TGTGCCAGCTCATCGACAGGGGGTGAGATTAATGAGCAGTTCTTC.

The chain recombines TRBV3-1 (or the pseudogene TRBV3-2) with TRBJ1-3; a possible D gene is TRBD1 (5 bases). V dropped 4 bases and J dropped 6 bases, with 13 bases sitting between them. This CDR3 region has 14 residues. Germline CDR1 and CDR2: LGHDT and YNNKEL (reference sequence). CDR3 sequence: CASSPSAGLNTIYF. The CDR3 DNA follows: TGTGCCAGCAGCCCCTCCGCAGGGTTAAACACCATATATTTT.

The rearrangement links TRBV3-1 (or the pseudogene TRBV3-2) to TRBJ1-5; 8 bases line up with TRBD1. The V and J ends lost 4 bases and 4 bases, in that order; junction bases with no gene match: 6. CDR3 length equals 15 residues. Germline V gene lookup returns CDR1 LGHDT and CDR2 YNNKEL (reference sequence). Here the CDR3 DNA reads TGTGCCAGCAGCCTAGGGACAGGCACAAATCAGCCCCAGCATTTT. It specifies CASSLGTGTNQPQHF.

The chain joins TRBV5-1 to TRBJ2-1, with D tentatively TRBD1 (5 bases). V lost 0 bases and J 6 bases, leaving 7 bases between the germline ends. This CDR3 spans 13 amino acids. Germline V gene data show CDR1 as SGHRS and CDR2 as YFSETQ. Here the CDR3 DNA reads TGCGCCAGCAGCTTGGCAGGGATCAATGAGCAGTTCTTC. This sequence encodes CASSLAGINEQFF.

CDR3 protein: CASSPIGAGDRNEQFF. The CDR3 coding sequence is TGTGCCAGCAGCCCTATAGGGGCGGGAGATAGGAATGAGCAGTTCTTC. The chain uses TRBV5-4 and TRBJ2-1, with 7 bases fitting TRBD2. There are 16 residues in the CDR3. Germline V gene lookup returns CDR1 SGHNT and CDR2 YYREEE (reference sequence). J was trimmed by 7 bases and V by 4 bases; bases with no gene match: 14.

The CDR3 nucleotides are TGTGCCAGCAGCCACACGACTAGCGGACTAACCGGGGAGCTGTTTTTT. Protein: CASSHTTSGLTGELFF. The chain combines TRBV4-2 with TRBJ2-2; 9 positions match TRBD2. Germline V gene lookup returns CDR1 LGHNA and CDR2 YNFKEQ. V lost 3 bases and J lost 5; bases outside the gene matches: 7. The CDR3 length is 16 residues.

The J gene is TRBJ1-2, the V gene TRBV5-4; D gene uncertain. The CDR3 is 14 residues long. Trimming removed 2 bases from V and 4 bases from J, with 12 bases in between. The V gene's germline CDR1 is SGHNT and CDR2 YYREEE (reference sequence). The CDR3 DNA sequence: TGTGCCAGCAGCTTCCAAGGAGGGTTCTATGGCTACACCTTC. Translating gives CASSFQGGFYGYTF.

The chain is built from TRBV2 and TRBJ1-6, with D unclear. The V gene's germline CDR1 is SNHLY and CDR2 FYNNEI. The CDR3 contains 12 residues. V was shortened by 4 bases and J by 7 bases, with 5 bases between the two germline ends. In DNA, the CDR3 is TGTGCCAGCAGTGCGCAGAATTCACCCCTCCACTTT. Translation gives CASSAQNSPLHF.

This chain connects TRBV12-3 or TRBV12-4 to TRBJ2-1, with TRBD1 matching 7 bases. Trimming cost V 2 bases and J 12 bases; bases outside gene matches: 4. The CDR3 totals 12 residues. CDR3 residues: CASSLSRDRQFF. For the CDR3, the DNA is TGTGCCAGCAGTTTAAGCCGGGACAGGCAGTTCTTC.

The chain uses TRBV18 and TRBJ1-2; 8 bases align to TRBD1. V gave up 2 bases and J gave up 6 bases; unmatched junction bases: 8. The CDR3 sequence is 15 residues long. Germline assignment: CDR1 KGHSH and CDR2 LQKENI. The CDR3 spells CASSPNQGAHNGYTF. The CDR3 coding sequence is TGTGCCAGCTCACCAAACCAGGGGGCCCACAATGGCTACACCTTC.

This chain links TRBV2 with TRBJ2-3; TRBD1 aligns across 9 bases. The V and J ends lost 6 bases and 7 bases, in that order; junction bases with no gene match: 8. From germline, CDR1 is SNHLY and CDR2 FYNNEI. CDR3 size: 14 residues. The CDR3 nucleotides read TGTGCCAGCAGGGTATCGACAGGGGGGAATACGCAGTATTTT. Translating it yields CASRVSTGGNTQYF.

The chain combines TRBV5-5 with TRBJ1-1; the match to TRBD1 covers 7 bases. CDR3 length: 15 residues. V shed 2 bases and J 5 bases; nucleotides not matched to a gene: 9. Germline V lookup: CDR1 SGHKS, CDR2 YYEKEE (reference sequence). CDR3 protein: CASSLGEGARTEAFF. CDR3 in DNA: TGTGCCAGCAGCTTAGGCGAGGGGGCGAGAACTGAAGCTTTCTTT.

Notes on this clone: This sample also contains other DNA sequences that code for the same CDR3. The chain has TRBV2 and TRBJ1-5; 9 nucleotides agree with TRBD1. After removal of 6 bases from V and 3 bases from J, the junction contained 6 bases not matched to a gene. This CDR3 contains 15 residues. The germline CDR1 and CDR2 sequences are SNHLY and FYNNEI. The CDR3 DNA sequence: TGTGCCAGCAGCCTCGGACAGGGGCTCAATCAGCCCCAGCATTTT. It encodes CASSLGQGLNQPQHF.

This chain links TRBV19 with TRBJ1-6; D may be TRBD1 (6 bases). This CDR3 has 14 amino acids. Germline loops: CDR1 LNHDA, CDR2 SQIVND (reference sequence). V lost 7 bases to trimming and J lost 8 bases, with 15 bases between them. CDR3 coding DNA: TGTGCCAGTAACTACGGACAGCTAGATTCACCCCTCCACTTT. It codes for CASNYGQLDSPLHF.

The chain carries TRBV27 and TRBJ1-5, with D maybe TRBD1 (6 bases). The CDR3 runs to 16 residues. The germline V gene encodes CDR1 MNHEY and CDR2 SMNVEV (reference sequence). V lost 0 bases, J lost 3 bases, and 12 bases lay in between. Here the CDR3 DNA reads TGTGCCAGCAGTTTATCGAGGGGGACCTTCAATCAGCCCCAGCATTTT. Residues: CASSLSRGTFNQPQHF.

Here the CDR3 DNA reads TGTGCCAGCAGCCAAGAGAAAGCTTTGTCGACTGAAGCTTTCTTT. Translation: CASSQEKALSTEAFF. The rearrangement links TRBV3-1 (or the pseudogene TRBV3-2) to TRBJ1-1; no clear D. Deletions cut 0 bases from V and 5 bases from J, with 13 bases between. This CDR3 is 15 amino acids long. The germline V gene encodes CDR1 LGHDT and CDR2 YNNKEL (reference sequence).